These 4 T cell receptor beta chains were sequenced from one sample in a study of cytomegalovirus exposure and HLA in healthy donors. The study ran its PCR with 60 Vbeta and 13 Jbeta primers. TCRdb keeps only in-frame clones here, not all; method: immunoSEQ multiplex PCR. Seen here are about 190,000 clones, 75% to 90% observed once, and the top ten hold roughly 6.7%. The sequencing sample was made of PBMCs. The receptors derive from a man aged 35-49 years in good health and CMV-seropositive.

As DNA, the CDR3 is TGCAGCGTTGCCCGTAACGGGGAGCTGTTTTTT. It codes for CSVARNGELFF. V gene TRBV29-1 combines with J gene TRBJ2-2; D gene unclear. There are 11 residues in the CDR3. Germline loops: CDR1 SQVTM, CDR2 ANQGSEA. V was cut by 4 bases and J by 7 bases, with 7 bases left in between.

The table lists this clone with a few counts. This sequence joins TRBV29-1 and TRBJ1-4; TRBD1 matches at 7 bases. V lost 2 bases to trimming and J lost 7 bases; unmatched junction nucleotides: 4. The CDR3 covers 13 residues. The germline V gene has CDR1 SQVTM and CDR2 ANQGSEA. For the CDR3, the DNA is TGCAGCGTTGAACCACAGGGGAGTGAAAAACTGTTTTTT. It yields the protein CSVEPQGSEKLFF.

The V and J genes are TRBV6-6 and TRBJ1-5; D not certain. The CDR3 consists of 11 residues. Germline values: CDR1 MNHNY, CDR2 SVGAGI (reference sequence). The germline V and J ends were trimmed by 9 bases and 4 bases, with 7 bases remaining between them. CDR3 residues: CASSGNQPQHF. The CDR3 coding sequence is TGTGCCAGTTCAGGAAATCAGCCCCAGCATTTT.

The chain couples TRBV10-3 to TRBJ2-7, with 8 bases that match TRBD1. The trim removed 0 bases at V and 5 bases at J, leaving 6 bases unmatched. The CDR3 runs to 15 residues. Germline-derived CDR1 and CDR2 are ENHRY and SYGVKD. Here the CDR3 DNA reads TGTGCCATCAGTGAGTCGAGGACAGGGTGGGACGAGCAGTACTTC. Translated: CAISESRTGWDEQYF.